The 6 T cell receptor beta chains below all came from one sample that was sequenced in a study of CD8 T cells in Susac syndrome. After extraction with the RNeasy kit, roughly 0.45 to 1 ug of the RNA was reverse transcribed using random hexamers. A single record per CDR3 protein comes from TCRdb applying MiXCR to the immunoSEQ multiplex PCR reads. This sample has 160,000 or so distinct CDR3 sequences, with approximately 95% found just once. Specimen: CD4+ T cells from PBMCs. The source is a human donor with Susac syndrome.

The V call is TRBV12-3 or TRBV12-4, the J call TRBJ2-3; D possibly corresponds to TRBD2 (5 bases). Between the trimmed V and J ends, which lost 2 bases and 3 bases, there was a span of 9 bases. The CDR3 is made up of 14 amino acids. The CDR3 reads CASSLREGTDTQYF. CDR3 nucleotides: TGTGCCAGCAGTTTAAGAGAGGGTACAGATACGCAGTATTTT.

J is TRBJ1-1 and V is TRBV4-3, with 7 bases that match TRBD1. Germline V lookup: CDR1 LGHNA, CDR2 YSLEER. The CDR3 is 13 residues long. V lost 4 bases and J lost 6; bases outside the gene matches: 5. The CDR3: CASSRDRDAEAFF. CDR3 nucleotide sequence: TGCGCCAGCAGCCGTGACAGGGACGCTGAAGCTTTCTTT.

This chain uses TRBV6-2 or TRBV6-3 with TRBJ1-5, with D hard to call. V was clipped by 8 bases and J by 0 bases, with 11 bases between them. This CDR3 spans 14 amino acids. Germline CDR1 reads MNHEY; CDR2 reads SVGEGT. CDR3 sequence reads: CASVRDNSNQPQHF. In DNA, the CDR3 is TGTGCCAGCGTCCGAGATAATAGCAATCAGCCCCAGCATTTT.

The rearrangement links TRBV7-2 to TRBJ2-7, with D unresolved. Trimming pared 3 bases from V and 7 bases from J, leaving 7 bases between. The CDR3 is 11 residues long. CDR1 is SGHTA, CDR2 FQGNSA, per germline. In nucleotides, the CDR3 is TGTGCCAGCAGCTTTGTGGGGGAGCAGTACTTC. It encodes CASSFVGEQYF.

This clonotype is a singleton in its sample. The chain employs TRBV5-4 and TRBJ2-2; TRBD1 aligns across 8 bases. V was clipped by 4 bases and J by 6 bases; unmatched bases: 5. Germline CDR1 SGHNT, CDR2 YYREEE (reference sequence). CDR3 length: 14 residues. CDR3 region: CASSARTGSGELFF. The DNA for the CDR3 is TGTGCCAGCAGCGCCCGGACAGGGTCCGGGGAGCTGTTTTTT.

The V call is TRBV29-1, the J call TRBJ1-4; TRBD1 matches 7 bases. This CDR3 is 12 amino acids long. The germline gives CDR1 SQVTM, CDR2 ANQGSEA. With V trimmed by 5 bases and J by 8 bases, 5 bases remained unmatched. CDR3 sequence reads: CSVRTGTEKLFF. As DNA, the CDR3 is TGCAGCGTTCGGACAGGAACCGAAAAACTGTTTTTT. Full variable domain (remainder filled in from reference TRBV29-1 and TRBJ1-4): SAVISQKPSRDICQRGTSLTIQCQVDSQVTMMFWYRQQPGQSLTLIATANQGSEATYESGFVIDKFPISRPNLTFSTLTVSNMSPEDSSIYLCSVRTGTEKLFFGSGTQLSVL.